Listed here is a single TCR beta chain. The antigen remains unidentified. This specimen comes from a study of T cell responses to AZD1222 COVID-19 vaccine. Study-wide results and caveats: Breadth and depth of Spike-specific TCRs rose after two AZD1222 doses. Nearly half of unique spike-specific TCRs reportedly avoided B.1.351 and B.1.1.7 mutated regions. Repertoires in all cases were sampled only once the peak T cell response had passed. Donors were chiefly white British, with a greater number of females, and clonal diversity was perhaps underestimated.

The method was immunoSEQ multiplex PCR; TCRdb's version includes in-frame clones alone and lacks a portion of them. The table lists over 130,000 clones, around 89% of them singletons. The CDR3 extends over 17 amino acids. CDR1 and CDR2 from the germline V gene are MGHRA and YSYEKL. With 4 bases removed from V and 0 bases from J, the gap between germline ends came to 19 bases. The sample was peripheral blood, taken on day 0 of AZD1222 vaccination. The chain couples TRBV4-1 to TRBJ2-7; TRBD1 is a possible D gene (5 bases). This sequence originates from an adult in good health. The CDR3 region is CASSRLVVRQNSYEQYF. The CDR3 nucleotides read TGCGCCAGCAGCCGCCTGGTGGTAAGACAGAACTCCTACGAGCAGTACTTC.